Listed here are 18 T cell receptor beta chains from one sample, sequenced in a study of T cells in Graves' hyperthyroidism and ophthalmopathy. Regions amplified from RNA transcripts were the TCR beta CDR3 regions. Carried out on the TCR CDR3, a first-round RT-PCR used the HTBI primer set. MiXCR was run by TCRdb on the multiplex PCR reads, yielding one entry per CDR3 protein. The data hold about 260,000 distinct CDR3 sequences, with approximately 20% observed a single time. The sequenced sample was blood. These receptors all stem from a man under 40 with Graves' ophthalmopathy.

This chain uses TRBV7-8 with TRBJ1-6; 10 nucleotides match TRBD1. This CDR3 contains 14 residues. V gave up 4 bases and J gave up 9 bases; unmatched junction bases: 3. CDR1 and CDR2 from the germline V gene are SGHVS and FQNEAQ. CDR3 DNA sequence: TGTGCCAGCAGCTCCTGGACAGGGGGTTCACCCCTCCACTTT. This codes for CASSSWTGGSPLHF.

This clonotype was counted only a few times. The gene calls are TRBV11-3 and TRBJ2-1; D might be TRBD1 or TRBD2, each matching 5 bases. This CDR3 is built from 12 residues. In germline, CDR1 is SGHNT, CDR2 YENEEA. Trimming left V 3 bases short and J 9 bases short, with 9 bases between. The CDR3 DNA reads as TGTGCCAGCAGCTTCCCTGGGGGTGAGCAGTTCTTC. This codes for CASSFPGGEQFF.

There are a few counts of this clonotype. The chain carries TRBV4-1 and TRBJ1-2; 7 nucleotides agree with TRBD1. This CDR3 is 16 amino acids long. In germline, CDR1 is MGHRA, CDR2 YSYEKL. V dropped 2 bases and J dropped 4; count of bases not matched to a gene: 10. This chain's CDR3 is CASSQYPGQPVYGYTF. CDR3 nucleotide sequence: TGCGCCAGCAGCCAATATCCGGGACAGCCAGTCTATGGCTACACCTTC.

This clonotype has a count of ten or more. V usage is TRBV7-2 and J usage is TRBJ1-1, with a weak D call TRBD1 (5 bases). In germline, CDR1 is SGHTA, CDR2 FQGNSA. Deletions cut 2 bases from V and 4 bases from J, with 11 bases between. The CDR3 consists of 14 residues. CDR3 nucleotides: TGTGCCAGCAGCTTATGGGGGAGCGGCACTGAAGCTTTCTTT. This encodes CASSLWGSGTEAFF.

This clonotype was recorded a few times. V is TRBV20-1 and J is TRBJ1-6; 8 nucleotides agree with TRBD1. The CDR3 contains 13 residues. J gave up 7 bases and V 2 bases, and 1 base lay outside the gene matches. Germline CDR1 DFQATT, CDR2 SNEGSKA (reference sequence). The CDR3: CSARQGANSPLHF. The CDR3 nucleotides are TGCAGTGCTAGACAGGGGGCGAATTCACCCCTCCACTTT.

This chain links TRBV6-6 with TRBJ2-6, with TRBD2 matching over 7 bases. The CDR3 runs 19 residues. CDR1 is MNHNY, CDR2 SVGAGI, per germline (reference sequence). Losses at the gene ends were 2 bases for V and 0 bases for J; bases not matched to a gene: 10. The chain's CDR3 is CASSYGGSAGSSGANVLTF. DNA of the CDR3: TGTGCCAGCAGTTACGGAGGATCAGCGGGAAGCTCTGGGGCCAACGTCCTGACTTTC.

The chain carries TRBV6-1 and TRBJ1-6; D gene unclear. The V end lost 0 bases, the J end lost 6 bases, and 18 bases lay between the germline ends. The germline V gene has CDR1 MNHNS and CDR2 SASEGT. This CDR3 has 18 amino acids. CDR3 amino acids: CASSEALAGTVSNSPLHF. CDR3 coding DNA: TGTGCCAGCAGTGAAGCGTTGGCAGGCACCGTTAGTAATTCACCCCTCCACTTT.

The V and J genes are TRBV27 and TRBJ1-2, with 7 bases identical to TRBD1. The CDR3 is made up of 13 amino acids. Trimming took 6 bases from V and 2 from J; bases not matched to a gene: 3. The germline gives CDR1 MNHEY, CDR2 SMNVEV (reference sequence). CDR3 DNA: TGTGCCAGCAGACAGGGGCGGAACTATGGCTACACCTTC. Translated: CASRQGRNYGYTF.

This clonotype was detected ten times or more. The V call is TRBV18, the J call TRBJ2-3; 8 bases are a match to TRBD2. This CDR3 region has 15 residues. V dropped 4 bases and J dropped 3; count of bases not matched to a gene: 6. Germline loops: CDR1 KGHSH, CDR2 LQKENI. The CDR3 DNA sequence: TGTGCCAGCTCACTCGGACTAGCCTCGACAGATACGCAGTATTTT. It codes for CASSLGLASTDTQYF.

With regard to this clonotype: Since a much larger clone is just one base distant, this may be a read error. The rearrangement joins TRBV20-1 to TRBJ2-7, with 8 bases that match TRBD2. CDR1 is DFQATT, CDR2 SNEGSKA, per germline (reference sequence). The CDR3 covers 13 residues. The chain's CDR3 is CRARVTSGYEQYF. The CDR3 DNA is TGCAGGGCTAGAGTCACTAGCGGCTACGAGCAGTACTTC.

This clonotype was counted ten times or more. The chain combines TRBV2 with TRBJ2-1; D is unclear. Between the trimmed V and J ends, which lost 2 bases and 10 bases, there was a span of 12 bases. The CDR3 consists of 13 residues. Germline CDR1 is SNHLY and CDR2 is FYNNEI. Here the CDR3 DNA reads TGTGCCAGCAGTGAAATGTCTCTCAGGGAGCAGTTCTTC. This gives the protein CASSEMSLREQFF.

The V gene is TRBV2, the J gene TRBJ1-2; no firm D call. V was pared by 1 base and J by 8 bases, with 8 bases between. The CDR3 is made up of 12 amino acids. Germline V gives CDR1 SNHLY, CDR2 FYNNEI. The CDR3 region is CASSEEGDGYTF. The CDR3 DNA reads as TGTGCCAGCAGTGAAGAAGGAGACGGCTACACCTTC.

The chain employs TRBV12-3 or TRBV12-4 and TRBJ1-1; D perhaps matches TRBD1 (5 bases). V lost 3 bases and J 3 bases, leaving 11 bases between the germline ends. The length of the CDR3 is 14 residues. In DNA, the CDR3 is TGTGCCAGCAGTTTCTCAGGGAGGGACACTGAAGCTTTCTTT. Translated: CASSFSGRDTEAFF.

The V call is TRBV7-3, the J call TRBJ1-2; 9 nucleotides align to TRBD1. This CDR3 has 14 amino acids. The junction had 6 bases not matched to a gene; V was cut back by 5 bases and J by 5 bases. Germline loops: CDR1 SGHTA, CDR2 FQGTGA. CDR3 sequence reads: CASSPTGGEYGYTF. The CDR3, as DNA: TGTGCCAGCAGCCCAACAGGGGGCGAATATGGCTACACCTTC.

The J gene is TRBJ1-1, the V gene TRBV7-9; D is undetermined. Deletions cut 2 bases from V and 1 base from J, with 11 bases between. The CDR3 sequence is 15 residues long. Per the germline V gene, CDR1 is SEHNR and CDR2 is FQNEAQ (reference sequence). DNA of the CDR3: TGTGCCAGCAGCTTACGGGGATTACCGAACACTGAAGCTTTCTTT. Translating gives CASSLRGLPNTEAFF.

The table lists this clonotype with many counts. The CDR3 DNA reads TGCAGTGCTAGAGATAGGGATACGCAGTATTTT. Translating it yields CSARDRDTQYF. The chain recombines TRBV20-1 with TRBJ2-3; no definite D call. CDR1 and CDR2 (germline): DFQATT, SNEGSKA (reference sequence). The CDR3 runs to 11 residues. V lost 0 bases and J 6 bases, leaving 4 bases between the germline ends.

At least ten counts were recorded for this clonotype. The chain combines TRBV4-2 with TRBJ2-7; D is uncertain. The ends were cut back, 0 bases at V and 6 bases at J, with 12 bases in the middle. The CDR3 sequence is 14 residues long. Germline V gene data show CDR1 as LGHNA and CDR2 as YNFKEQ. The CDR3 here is CASSQDQLLSEQYF. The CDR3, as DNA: TGTGCCAGCAGCCAAGATCAGCTGCTGAGCGAGCAGTACTTC.

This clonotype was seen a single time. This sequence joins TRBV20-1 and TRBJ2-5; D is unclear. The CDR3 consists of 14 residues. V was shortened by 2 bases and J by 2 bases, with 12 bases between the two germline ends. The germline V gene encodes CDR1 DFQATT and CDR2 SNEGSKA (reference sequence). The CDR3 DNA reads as TGCAGTGCTAGACCGGTTCACCCTCAAGAGACCCAGTACTTC. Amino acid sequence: CSARPVHPQETQYF.